The 22 T cell receptor beta chains given below trace back to one sample, sequenced in a study of shared clonotypes between healthy human individuals. Sequencing was performed with immunoSEQ multiplex PCR; in TCRdb, only in-frame clones are kept and a portion is missing. The data hold around 980,000 clones, with approximately 78% observed a single time. Source material: memory CD4+ T cells from PBMCs. Sample subset: CD45RA-negative fraction. These receptors all stem from a man aged 18-30 years in good health. Some clones in this sample may be carry-over from other donors' samples.

The J gene is TRBJ1-5, the V gene TRBV10-3, with D perhaps matching TRBD1 (5 bases). The germline V gene has CDR1 ENHRY and CDR2 SYGVKD. This CDR3 is built from 14 residues. V shed 10 bases and J shed 4 bases, with 17 bases lying between them. The CDR3 DNA is TGTGCCACGGAACCAGGGTTCAGAAATCAGCCCCAGCATTTT. The encoded protein is CATEPGFRNQPQHF.

This clone was observed a handful of times. The V and J genes are TRBV5-1 and TRBJ1-1; no definite D call. The length of the CDR3 is 14 residues. V was pared by 2 bases and J by 1 base, with 9 bases between. Per germline, CDR1 SGHRS and CDR2 YFSETQ. The CDR3 DNA follows: TGCGCCAGCAGCTTCGGCCGGGGGAACACTGAAGCTTTCTTT. This codes for CASSFGRGNTEAFF.

The V gene is TRBV7-9, the J gene TRBJ2-7; D assignment may be TRBD1 or TRBD2 (6 bases each). Germline V gene data show CDR1 as SEHNR and CDR2 as FQNEAQ (reference sequence). Between the trimmed V and J ends, which lost 6 bases and 4 bases, there was a span of 13 bases. This CDR3 spans 13 amino acids. The CDR3 DNA reads as TGTGCCAGCAGGCCGGGGGCTAGGTACGAGCAGTACTTC. Protein sequence: CASRPGARYEQYF.

V and J are TRBV5-1 and TRBJ2-7; D unresolved. The CDR3 sequence is 13 residues long. Between the trimmed V and J ends, which lost 5 bases and 1 base, there was a span of 10 bases. Per germline, CDR1 SGHRS and CDR2 YFSETQ. The CDR3 loop reads CASRNEGSYEQYF. DNA of the CDR3: TGCGCCAGCAGAAATGAAGGTTCCTACGAGCAGTACTTC.

This clone was observed once. As DNA, the CDR3 is TGTGCCAGCAGCTCATCGACAGGGAACTACGAGCAGTACTTC. Amino acids: CASSSSTGNYEQYF. The chain employs TRBV7-9 and TRBJ2-7; TRBD1 agrees at 7 bases. CDR1 and CDR2 from the germline V gene are SEHNR and FQNEAQ (reference sequence). J gave up 3 bases and V 4 bases, and 6 bases lay outside the gene matches. The CDR3 runs 14 residues.

CDR3 DNA sequence: TGTGCCAGCATTCGACAGGGGGCGCGGGGTACTGAAGCTTTCTTT. Translated: CASIRQGARGTEAFF. V is TRBV25-1 and J is TRBJ1-1; 10 positions match TRBD1. The germline gives CDR1 MGHDK, CDR2 SYGVNS. This CDR3 is 15 amino acids long. The junction had 10 bases not matched to a gene; V was cut back by 7 bases and J by 5 bases.

Only a few counts were recorded for this clone. The chain employs TRBV27 and TRBJ2-1, with D maybe TRBD2 (6 bases). Looked up from germline, CDR1 is MNHEY and CDR2 is SMNVEV (reference sequence). Trimming removed 4 bases from V and 4 bases from J, with 11 bases in between. This CDR3 comprises 14 residues. The CDR3 loop reads CASSSSGSYNEQFF. CDR3 sequence (DNA): TGTGCCAGCAGTTCCAGCGGGTCTTACAATGAGCAGTTCTTC.

The genes are TRBV10-1 and TRBJ1-5; D unclear. Trimming pared 6 bases from V and 1 base from J, leaving 7 bases between. The CDR3 runs 13 residues. Germline V lookup: CDR1 WNHNN, CDR2 SYGVQD (reference sequence). The CDR3 is CASRDRSNQPQHF. The CDR3 bases are TGCGCCAGCAGGGACCGGAGCAATCAGCCCCAGCATTTT.

The CDR3 loop is CAISEPPGREQFF. The CDR3, as DNA: TGTGCCATCAGTGAGCCCCCGGGCCGTGAGCAGTTCTTC. J is TRBJ2-1 and V is TRBV10-3; no definite D call. The V end lost 2 bases, the J end lost 9 bases, and 11 bases lay between the germline ends. CDR1 is ENHRY, CDR2 SYGVKD, per germline. CDR3 size: 13 residues.

Only a few counts were recorded for this clone. This sample includes further DNA sequences coding for the same CDR3. For the CDR3, the DNA is TGTGCCAGCTCACCAAATAGGGCGGACACTGAAGCTTTCTTT. Encoded protein: CASSPNRADTEAFF. The chain uses TRBV18 and TRBJ1-1; D not resolved. The germline V gene has CDR1 KGHSH and CDR2 LQKENI. This CDR3 spans 14 amino acids. V was cut by 2 bases and J by 3 bases, with 10 bases left in between.

Details on this clone: Given a much more abundant clone one base away, this may be a read error. At the DNA level, this CDR3 is encoded by other sequences in the same sample as well. The chain combines TRBV6-5 with TRBJ1-4; 7 bases map to TRBD1. CDR3 length: 13 amino acids. Looked up from germline, CDR1 is MNHEY and CDR2 is SVGAGI. CDR3 amino acids: CASSRGQKEKLFF. In nucleotides, the CDR3 is TGCGCCAGCAGTAGGGGACAGAAGGAAAAACTGTTTTTT.

The genes are TRBV5-1 and TRBJ2-1; the D gene is possibly TRBD1 (5 bases). This CDR3 contains 14 residues. The V gene lost 6 bases and the J gene lost 0 bases, with 10 bases spanning the gap. The germline V gene encodes CDR1 SGHRS and CDR2 YFSETQ. CDR3 amino acids: CASTTTGSYNEQFF. The CDR3 DNA reads TGCGCCAGCACCACCACAGGCTCCTACAATGAGCAGTTCTTC.

The rearrangement uses TRBV4-1 and TRBJ2-5; possibly TRBD1 or TRBD2 for D (6 bases each). The germline V gene has CDR1 MGHRA and CDR2 YSYEKL. This CDR3 contains 16 residues. With 1 base removed from V and 5 bases from J, the gap between germline ends came to 17 bases. This chain's CDR3 is CASSQVGRGGRETQYF. CDR3 coding DNA: TGCGCCAGCAGCCAAGTGGGCAGGGGAGGTCGGGAGACCCAGTACTTC.

The CDR3 region is CASSFRGKLGYEQYF. In DNA form, the CDR3 reads TGCGCCAGCAGCTTCAGGGGGAAACTAGGCTACGAGCAGTACTTC. The chain couples TRBV5-1 to TRBJ2-7; 7 positions match TRBD1. Germline lookup yields CDR1 SGHRS and CDR2 YFSETQ. Trimming removed 2 bases from V and 3 bases from J; junction bases left unmatched: 8. This CDR3 is 15 amino acids long.

This clone was recorded once. The chain employs TRBV7-2 and TRBJ2-2; TRBD2 agrees at 7 bases. The length of the CDR3 is 14 residues. Germline V gene lookup returns CDR1 SGHTA and CDR2 FQGNSA. V was pared by 6 bases and J by 6 bases, with 7 bases of the junction left unmatched. The DNA of the CDR3 is TGTGCCAGCAGGAGGCGGGAGAAATCCGGGGAGCTGTTTTTT. Encoded protein: CASRRREKSGELFF.

The V and J genes are TRBV28 and TRBJ1-1; 11 bases align to TRBD1. The germline gives CDR1 MDHEN, CDR2 SYDVKM. With V trimmed by 5 bases and J by 7 bases, 6 bases remained unmatched. The CDR3 extends over 14 amino acids. CDR3 nucleotide sequence: TGTGCCAGCAGTACGCGGACAGGGGGCTTTGAAGCTTTCTTT. As protein: CASSTRTGGFEAFF.

The chain links TRBV7-2 to TRBJ1-2, with TRBD1 as a possible D gene (5 bases). The CDR3 extends over 12 amino acids. Per the germline V gene, CDR1 is SGHTA and CDR2 is FQGNSA. Trimming removed 9 bases from V and 6 bases from J, with 14 bases in between. The CDR3 region is CARGEGSHGYTF. CDR3 nucleotides: TGTGCCAGGGGGGAGGGGTCCCATGGCTACACCTTC.

The chain links TRBV6-5 to TRBJ2-2; D remains unclear. Trimming pared 5 bases from V and 2 bases from J, leaving 12 bases between. The CDR3 is 15 residues long. Germline V gene lookup returns CDR1 MNHEY and CDR2 SVGAGI. The CDR3 region is CASSPWAVNTGELFF. The CDR3 bases are TGTGCCAGCAGTCCTTGGGCGGTAAACACCGGGGAGCTGTTTTTT.

This clone is a singleton in its sample. The chain is built from TRBV18 and TRBJ1-2; D gene unclear. Trimming removed 3 bases at V and 0 bases at J, with 20 bases between. The CDR3 is 18 residues long. Germline V gene data show CDR1 as KGHSH and CDR2 as LQKENI. Here the CDR3 reads CASSPIDGLTLANYGYTF. The DNA for the CDR3 is TGTGCCAGCTCACCTATAGACGGACTAACATTAGCTAACTATGGCTACACCTTC.

The CDR3 DNA reads TGTGCCAGCAGCCCCCGGGACCGAGGAAGTGAGCAGTTCTTC. Its protein product is CASSPRDRGSEQFF. This chain joins TRBV9 and TRBJ2-1, with D possibly being TRBD1 or TRBD2 (5 bases each). The CDR3 contains 14 residues. Germline V gene data show CDR1 as SGDLS and CDR2 as YYNGEE. The V gene lost 4 bases and the J gene lost 9 bases, with 17 bases spanning the gap.

The chain couples TRBV9 to TRBJ2-2; possibly TRBD1 for D (5 bases). The CDR3 loop spans 13 amino acids. Germline CDR1 and CDR2: SGDLS and YYNGEE. The V and J ends lost 4 bases and 5 bases respectively, with 9 bases between them. The CDR3 nucleotides are TGTGCCAGCAGCATCAGGGTTACCGGGGAGCTGTTTTTT. The encoded protein is CASSIRVTGELFF.

This sequence joins TRBV21-1 and TRBJ2-7; the tabulated D call, TRBD1, remains unverified against the DNA. TRBV21-1 is a pseudogene locus. The CDR3 length is 16 residues. The DNA of the CDR3 is TGTGCCAGCAGCAAAGTCTCAGGGGGCCTTAGCTACGAGCAGTACTTC. Its protein product is CASSKVSGGLSYEQYF.